These 28 T cell receptor beta chains were sequenced from one sample in a study of blood T cell repertoires in COVID-19. This table comes from immunoSEQ multiplex PCR, and its TCRdb copy is limited to in-frame clones, with some not included. The repertoire holds around 50,000 clones, 90% seen once, with 19% in the top ten. The sequencing input was peripheral blood. Receptors were obtained from a man in his 70s with active COVID-19.

This clone was recorded a few times. CDR3 residues: CASSKQGGSNQPQHF. In DNA, the CDR3 is TGTGCCAGCAGTAAACAGGGTGGAAGCAATCAGCCCCAGCATTTT. The chain combines TRBV2 with TRBJ1-5, with D maybe TRBD1 (6 bases). This CDR3 comprises 15 residues. The germline gives CDR1 SNHLY, CDR2 FYNNEI. Trimming left V 5 bases short and J 1 base short, with 12 bases between.

The table lists this clone with a count of one. The chain uses TRBV28 and TRBJ2-1; TRBD1 aligns across 9 bases. The length of the CDR3 is 12 residues. Trimming at V came to 6 bases and at J to 11 bases, leaving 5 bases not matched to a gene. CDR1 MDHEN and CDR2 SYDVKM come from the germline V gene. The CDR3 sequence is CASSRDREKQFF. CDR3 sequence (DNA): TGTGCCAGCAGCCGGGACAGGGAGAAGCAGTTCTTC.

As DNA, the CDR3 is TGTGCCAGCAGCACGGGAAGGAACACTGAAGCTTTCTTT. This sequence encodes CASSTGRNTEAFF. The chain uses TRBV7-2 and TRBJ1-1; D call uncertain. Germline assignment: CDR1 SGHTA and CDR2 FQGNSA. Trimming removed 5 bases at V and 1 base at J, with 8 bases between. The CDR3 length is 13 residues.

J is TRBJ1-4 and V is TRBV27; 7 bases match TRBD1. There are 11 residues in the CDR3. CDR1 MNHEY and CDR2 SMNVEV come from the germline V gene (reference sequence). V shed 10 bases and J 7 bases; nucleotides not matched to a gene: 3. CDR3 amino acids: CATWTGEKLFF. DNA of the CDR3: TGTGCCACCTGGACAGGTGAAAAACTGTTTTTT.

The V gene is TRBV9, the J gene TRBJ2-5, with a weak D call TRBD1 (5 bases). This CDR3 spans 15 amino acids. The germline V gene encodes CDR1 SGDLS and CDR2 YYNGEE. Trimming shortened V by 0 bases and J by 1 base, and 10 bases separated the two germline ends. The CDR3 here is CASSVVPGPQETQYF. The CDR3, as DNA: TGTGCCAGCAGCGTAGTTCCAGGGCCCCAAGAGACCCAGTACTTC. Full variable domain (remainder filled in from reference TRBV9 and TRBJ2-5): DSGVTQTPKHLITATGQRVTLRCSPRSGDLSVYWYQQSLDQGLQFLIQYYNGEERAKGNILERFSAQQFPDLHSELNLSSLELGDSALYFCASSVVPGPQETQYFGPGTRLLVL.

A few counts support this clone. This chain joins TRBV4-3 and TRBJ2-7, with D possibly being TRBD2 (6 bases). Trimming stripped 3 bases from V and 4 bases from J, with 13 bases between. CDR3 length: 14 amino acids. CDR1 and CDR2 (germline): LGHNA, YSLEER. Here the CDR3 DNA reads TGCGCCAGCAGCCAGTCCCGGAGGGGTTACGAGCAGTACTTC. It specifies CASSQSRRGYEQYF.

V gene TRBV4-1 combines with J gene TRBJ1-1; D remains unclear. Germline CDR1 reads MGHRA; CDR2 reads YSYEKL. The ends were cut back, 2 bases at V and 0 bases at J, with 10 bases in the middle. The CDR3 length is 15 residues. The CDR3 DNA is TGCGCCAGCAGCCAATACACGGGGTTGAACACTGAAGCTTTCTTT. Its protein is CASSQYTGLNTEAFF.

The chain employs TRBV20-1 and TRBJ2-1; D may be TRBD2 (5 bases). CDR1 DFQATT and CDR2 SNEGSKA come from the germline V gene (reference sequence). Trimming removed 3 bases at V and 9 bases at J, with 9 bases between. This CDR3 comprises 11 residues. In DNA, the CDR3 is TGCAGTGCTAGTTCCGGGGTTGAGCAGTTCTTC. Translated, it gives CSASSGVEQFF.

This chain uses TRBV7-9 with TRBJ2-5, with D perhaps TRBD1 (7 bases). The V end was cut by 5 bases, the J end by 7 bases, with 14 bases between. This CDR3 has 13 residues. Per germline, CDR1 SEHNR and CDR2 FQNEAQ (reference sequence). The DNA for the CDR3 is TGTGCCAGCAGCACACAGGGGCGGGGGACCCAGTACTTC. This encodes CASSTQGRGTQYF.

The J gene is TRBJ1-6, the V gene TRBV19; D is unclear. The CDR3 is made up of 14 amino acids. Trimming stripped 7 bases from V and 7 bases from J, with 14 bases between. Germline CDR1 and CDR2: LNHDA and SQIVND (reference sequence). CDR3 coding DNA: TGTGCCAGTACCTACGGCAGGAACAATTCACCCCTCCACTTT. Protein sequence: CASTYGRNNSPLHF.

The chain has TRBV4-2 and TRBJ2-6; D possibly corresponds to TRBD1 (6 bases). The V gene lost 5 bases and the J gene lost 2 bases, with 22 bases spanning the gap. Germline CDR1 and CDR2: LGHNA and YNFKEQ. CDR3 length equals 19 residues. CDR3 in amino acids: CASSYTGDTQGPGANVLTF. DNA for the CDR3: TGTGCCAGCAGCTATACCGGGGACACCCAAGGACCTGGGGCCAACGTCCTGACTTTC.

V is TRBV19 and J is TRBJ1-3; no firm D call. V was clipped by 7 bases and J by 4 bases, with 11 bases between them. Germline V gene data show CDR1 as LNHDA and CDR2 as SQIVND (reference sequence). There are 13 residues in the CDR3. The chain's CDR3 is CASTEGGGNTIYF. In DNA form, the CDR3 reads TGTGCCAGTACCGAAGGAGGGGGAAACACCATATATTTT.

This chain uses TRBV7-2 with TRBJ2-1; the match to TRBD2 covers 9 bases. Trimming cost V 4 bases and J 4 bases; bases outside gene matches: 11. The CDR3 length is 17 residues. Germline V gene sequence: CDR1 SGHTA, CDR2 FQGNSA. The CDR3 region is CASSSTPTSGTYNEQFF. CDR3 nucleotides: TGTGCCAGCAGCTCAACCCCGACTAGCGGCACTTACAATGAGCAGTTCTTC.

J is TRBJ2-7 and V is TRBV3-1 (or the pseudogene TRBV3-2); the match to TRBD2 covers 8 bases. The J segment lost 0 bases and the V segment lost 1 base, leaving 5 bases of the junction unmatched. This CDR3 is 16 amino acids long. The V gene's germline CDR1 is LGHDT and CDR2 YNNKEL (reference sequence). The CDR3 reads CASSQVLAGTSYEQYF. The CDR3 DNA reads TGTGCCAGCAGCCAAGTGCTAGCGGGCACCTCCTACGAGCAGTACTTC.

This chain uses TRBV11-2 with TRBJ2-1; 8 bases fit TRBD1. CDR3 size: 15 residues. The germline V gene has CDR1 SGHAT and CDR2 FQNNGV. The V gene end was trimmed by 5 bases and the J gene end by 8 bases; junction bases not matched to a gene: 11. CDR3 in DNA: TGTGCCAGCAGCCTGATCAGGGGGCGTTTATATGAGCAGTTCTTC. This encodes CASSLIRGRLYEQFF. Full variable domain (rest looked up from reference TRBV11-2 and TRBJ2-1): EAGVAQSPRYKIIEKRQSVAFWCNPISGHATLYWYQQILGQGPKLLIQFQNNGVVDDSQLPKDRFSAERLKGVDSTLKIQPAKLEDSAVYLCASSLIRGRLYEQFFGPGTRLTVL.

The chain uses TRBV16 and TRBJ1-4; D not resolved. Between the trimmed V and J ends, which lost 1 base and 1 base, there was a span of 7 bases. The germline V gene has CDR1 KGHSY and CDR2 FQNENV. CDR3 length equals 15 residues. The CDR3 reads CASSQFAGTNEKLFF. For the CDR3, the DNA is TGTGCCAGCAGCCAATTTGCCGGAACTAATGAAAAACTGTTTTTT.

This chain's CDR3 is CASSRGNLGQNEKLFF. The CDR3 nucleotides read TGTGCCAGCAGCCGAGGGAATTTGGGACAAAATGAAAAACTGTTTTTT. The rearrangement joins TRBV4-2 to TRBJ1-4; the D gene is possibly TRBD1 (6 bases). V lost 4 bases, J lost 5 bases, and 17 bases lay in between. From germline, CDR1 is LGHNA and CDR2 YNFKEQ. The CDR3 extends over 16 amino acids.

The CDR3 region has the DNA TGTGCCAGCAGCCAAAATGGGGGGGGCTCTGGAAACACCATATATTTT. Amino acid sequence: CASSQNGGGSGNTIYF. The V gene is TRBV4-2, the J gene TRBJ1-3; tentatively, D is TRBD1 (5 bases). This CDR3 has 16 residues. CDR1 and CDR2 (germline): LGHNA, YNFKEQ. With 2 bases removed from V and 0 bases from J, the gap between germline ends came to 11 bases.

The CDR3 coding sequence is TGTGCCAGTAGTATATGGGGACAGGGGTCTACAGATACGCAGTATTTT. Encoded protein: CASSIWGQGSTDTQYF. The J gene is TRBJ2-3, the V gene TRBV19, with TRBD1 identical over 10 bases. This CDR3 contains 16 residues. V shed 2 bases, J shed 3 bases, and the junction held 5 bases outside the gene matches. Germline V gene data show CDR1 as LNHDA and CDR2 as SQIVND (reference sequence).

The genes are TRBV14 and TRBJ2-5; D gene unclear. Germline lookup yields CDR1 SGHDN and CDR2 FVKESK. The V end was cut by 1 base, the J end by 1 base, with 4 bases between. This CDR3 comprises 13 residues. The CDR3 reads CASSQGAQETQYF. The DNA for the CDR3 is TGTGCCAGCAGCCAAGGGGCCCAAGAGACCCAGTACTTC.

The chain combines TRBV18 with TRBJ2-1, with 15 positions matching TRBD2. The V gene's germline CDR1 is KGHSH and CDR2 LQKENI. CDR3 length equals 16 residues. The V and J ends lost 2 bases and 7 bases, in that order; junction bases with no gene match: 3. As DNA, the CDR3 is TGTGCCAGCTCACCAGGGACTAGCGGGGGGTTGAATGAGCAGTTCTTC. Protein: CASSPGTSGGLNEQFF.

This chain connects TRBV3-1 (or the pseudogene TRBV3-2) to TRBJ2-3; 8 bases match TRBD2. The J segment lost 4 bases and the V segment lost 2 bases, leaving 11 bases of the junction unmatched. Germline V gene lookup returns CDR1 LGHDT and CDR2 YNNKEL (reference sequence). This CDR3 has 17 residues. In DNA, the CDR3 is TGTGCCAGCAGCCAACCCCCGGGGGCGGGGGGATCAGATACGCAGTATTTT. Residues: CASSQPPGAGGSDTQYF.

The rearrangement links TRBV28 to TRBJ1-4; D ambiguous. The V and J ends lost 6 bases and 14 bases respectively, with 22 bases between them. Germline-derived CDR1 and CDR2 are MDHEN and SYDVKM. This CDR3 contains 14 residues. The CDR3 region has the DNA TGTGCCAGCAGAGCCCGGGGTGTGAAAATGTATCTGTTTTTT. Residues: CASRARGVKMYLFF.

The rearrangement joins TRBV5-1 to TRBJ2-6, with a tentative D call TRBD2 (6 bases). The V end lost 1 base, the J end lost 3 bases, and 11 bases lay between the germline ends. Germline lookup yields CDR1 SGHRS and CDR2 YFSETQ. The CDR3 has 16 residues. CDR3 in amino acids: CASSLNPGVGANVLTF. CDR3 nucleotides: TGCGCCAGCAGCTTGAACCCGGGGGTTGGGGCCAACGTCCTGACTTTC.

This clone was seen once. The CDR3 is CASRAGKAFPGLLRRTQYF. DNA for the CDR3: TGTGCAAGTCGTGCCGGGAAAGCTTTTCCGGGACTCCTCCGGAGGACCCAGTACTTC. This sequence joins TRBV12-2 and TRBJ2-5; the table's D call TRBD2 went unverified against the DNA. TRBV12-2 counts as a pseudogene. The CDR3 sequence is 19 residues long.

A single count supports this clone. The V and J genes are TRBV5-1 and TRBJ2-1; the D is unclear. Germline V lookup: CDR1 SGHRS, CDR2 YFSETQ. This CDR3 is 15 amino acids long. V was shortened by 0 bases and J by 4 bases, with 11 bases between the two germline ends. The CDR3, as DNA: TGCGCCAGCAGCTTGGTGACCTTAGCTTACAATGAGCAGTTCTTC. Its protein product is CASSLVTLAYNEQFF.

V usage is TRBV9 and J usage is TRBJ2-3; D is possibly TRBD1 (5 bases). The length of the CDR3 is 16 residues. Germline V CDR1 and CDR2: SGDLS, YYNGEE. With 0 bases removed from V and 1 base from J, the gap between germline ends came to 12 bases. This chain's CDR3 is CASSVEAQGRTDTQYF. In DNA form, the CDR3 reads TGTGCCAGCAGCGTAGAGGCCCAGGGCCGCACAGATACGCAGTATTTT. Looking up the rest from reference TRBV9 and TRBJ2-3 gives the full variable domain: DSGVTQTPKHLITATGQRVTLRCSPRSGDLSVYWYQQSLDQGLQFLIQYYNGEERAKGNILERFSAQQFPDLHSELNLSSLELGDSALYFCASSVEAQGRTDTQYFGPGTRLTVL.

The V and J genes are TRBV13 and TRBJ1-2, with D possibly being TRBD1 (6 bases). Germline CDR1 and CDR2: PRHDT and FYEKMQ (reference sequence). This CDR3 contains 21 residues. V shed 0 bases and J shed 0 bases, with 26 bases lying between them. CDR3 amino acids: CASSLGFGFGDTAEANYGYTF. CDR3 bases: TGTGCCAGCAGCTTAGGATTCGGGTTTGGGGACACAGCCGAAGCTAACTATGGCTACACCTTC.